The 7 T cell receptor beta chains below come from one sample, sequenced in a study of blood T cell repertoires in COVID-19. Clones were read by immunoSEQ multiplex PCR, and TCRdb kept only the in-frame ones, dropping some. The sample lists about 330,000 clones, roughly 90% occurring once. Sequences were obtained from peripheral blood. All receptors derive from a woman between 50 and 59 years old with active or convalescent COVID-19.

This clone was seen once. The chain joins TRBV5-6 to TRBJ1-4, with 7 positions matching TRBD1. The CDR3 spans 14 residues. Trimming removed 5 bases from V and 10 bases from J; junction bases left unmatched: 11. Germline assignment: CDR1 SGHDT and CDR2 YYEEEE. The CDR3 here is CASSGQVNLGKLFF. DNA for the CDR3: TGTGCCAGCAGTGGACAGGTCAATCTCGGAAAACTGTTTTTT.

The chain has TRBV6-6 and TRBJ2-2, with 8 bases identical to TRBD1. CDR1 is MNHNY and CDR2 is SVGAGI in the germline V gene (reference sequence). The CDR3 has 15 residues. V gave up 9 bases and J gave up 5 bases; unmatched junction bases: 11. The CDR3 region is CASIWGQGATGELFF. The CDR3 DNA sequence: TGTGCCAGTATCTGGGGCCAGGGGGCTACCGGGGAGCTGTTTTTT.

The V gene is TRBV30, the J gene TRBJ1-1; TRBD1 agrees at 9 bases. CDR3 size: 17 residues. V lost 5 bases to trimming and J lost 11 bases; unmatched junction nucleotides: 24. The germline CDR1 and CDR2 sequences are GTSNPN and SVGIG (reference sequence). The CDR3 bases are TGTGCCTGGGCGATGGAGACAGGGAGGACTAACGACAGGGGGGCTTTCTTT. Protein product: CAWAMETGRTNDRGAFF.

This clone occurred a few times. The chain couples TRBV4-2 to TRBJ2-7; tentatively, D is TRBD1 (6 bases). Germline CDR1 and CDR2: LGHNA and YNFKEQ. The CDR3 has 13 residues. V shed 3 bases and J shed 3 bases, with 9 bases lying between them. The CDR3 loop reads CASSQFRGYEQYF. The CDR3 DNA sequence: TGTGCCAGCAGCCAGTTCAGGGGCTACGAGCAGTACTTC.

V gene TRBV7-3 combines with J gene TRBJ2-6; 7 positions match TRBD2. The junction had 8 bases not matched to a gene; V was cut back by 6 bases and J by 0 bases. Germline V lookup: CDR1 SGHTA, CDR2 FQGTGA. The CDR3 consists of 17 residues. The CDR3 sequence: CASSPAGPPSGANVLTF. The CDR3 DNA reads TGTGCCAGCAGTCCAGCGGGACCCCCCTCTGGGGCCAACGTCCTGACTTTC.

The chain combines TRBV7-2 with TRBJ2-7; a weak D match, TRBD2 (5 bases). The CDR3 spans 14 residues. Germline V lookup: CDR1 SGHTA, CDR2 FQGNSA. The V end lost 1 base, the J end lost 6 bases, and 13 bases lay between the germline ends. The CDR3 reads CASSLGGPSTEQYF. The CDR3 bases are TGTGCCAGCAGCTTAGGAGGGCCGAGTACCGAGCAGTACTTC.

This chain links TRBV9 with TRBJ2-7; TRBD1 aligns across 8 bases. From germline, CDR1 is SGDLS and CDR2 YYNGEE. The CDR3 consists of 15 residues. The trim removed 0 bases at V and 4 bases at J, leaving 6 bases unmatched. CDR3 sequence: CASSVAGQGTYEQYF. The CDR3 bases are TGTGCCAGCAGCGTAGCTGGACAGGGTACGTACGAGCAGTACTTC.